This passage covers 8 T cell receptor beta chains from one sample sequenced in a study of blood T cell repertoires in COVID-19. The assay was immunoSEQ multiplex PCR, and TCRdb's table has in-frame clones only and misses some. Here the sample spans about 500,000 clones, 89% being singletons. Sequenced sample: peripheral blood. The receptors were gathered from a man younger than 35 with COVID-19, enrolled during active disease.

Points on this clone: Other DNA sequences of this sample code for an identical CDR3. The chain employs TRBV7-2 and TRBJ1-2; D unclear. The CDR3 runs 12 residues. The germline gives CDR1 SGHTA, CDR2 FQGNSA. Trimming took off 1 base at V and 5 bases at J, with 5 bases between the two ends. CDR3 region: CASSLGGYGYTF. CDR3 in DNA: TGTGCCAGCAGCTTAGGCGGATATGGCTACACCTTC.

The chain links TRBV30 to TRBJ1-2; TRBD1 aligns across 8 bases. Losses at the gene ends were 0 bases for V and 8 bases for J; bases not matched to a gene: 5. The CDR3 length is 13 residues. CDR1 is GTSNPN and CDR2 is SVGIG in the germline V gene (reference sequence). The CDR3 protein is CAWSVGQAGGYTF. The CDR3 coding sequence is TGTGCCTGGAGTGTGGGACAGGCAGGGGGCTACACCTTC.

V and J are TRBV19 and TRBJ1-1; no clear D gene. The V gene lost 4 bases and the J gene lost 3 bases, with 6 bases spanning the gap. Germline assignment: CDR1 LNHDA and CDR2 SQIVND (reference sequence). The CDR3 is made up of 12 amino acids. The CDR3 DNA reads TGTGCCAGTAGTACTCAGGACACTGAAGCTTTCTTT. This codes for CASSTQDTEAFF.

This chain connects TRBV10-3 to TRBJ1-1; perhaps TRBD1 as D (5 bases). The germline V gene encodes CDR1 ENHRY and CDR2 SYGVKD. This CDR3 spans 11 amino acids. Trimming cost V 7 bases and J 8 bases, with 11 bases left between them. The CDR3 nucleotides read TGTGCCATCACTGACACAGGCGAAGCTTTCTTT. It translates to CAITDTGEAFF.

The rearrangement uses TRBV2 and TRBJ1-5; 7 bases match TRBD1. CDR3 length: 15 amino acids. Germline V lookup: CDR1 SNHLY, CDR2 FYNNEI. Trimming cost V 4 bases and J 3 bases; bases outside gene matches: 6. CDR3 sequence reads: CASSGAGGNNQPQHF. The DNA for the CDR3 is TGTGCCAGCAGTGGGGCAGGGGGAAACAATCAGCCCCAGCATTTT.

The chain carries TRBV6-4 and TRBJ1-5; D unclear. This CDR3 contains 10 residues. V lost 9 bases, J lost 4 bases, and 4 bases lay in between. Germline loops: CDR1 MRHNA, CDR2 SNTAGT. CDR3 protein: CARTNQPQHF. In nucleotides, the CDR3 is TGTGCCAGGACTAATCAGCCCCAGCATTTT.

J is TRBJ1-1 and V is TRBV5-4; D gene uncertain. The V and J ends lost 4 bases and 3 bases respectively, with 7 bases between them. Germline V CDR1 and CDR2: SGHNT, YYREEE (reference sequence). The CDR3 runs 12 residues. For the CDR3, the DNA is TGTGCCAGCAGCGGCCGGGACACTGAAGCTTTCTTT. This codes for CASSGRDTEAFF.

This chain uses TRBV7-9 with TRBJ2-1; the D gene is possibly TRBD2 (6 bases). The CDR3 runs to 14 residues. Trimming removed 7 bases at V and 3 bases at J, with 13 bases between. CDR1 SEHNR and CDR2 FQNEAQ come from the germline V gene (reference sequence). CDR3 region: CASMGAGLYNEQFF. The CDR3 bases are TGTGCCAGCATGGGAGCGGGCCTCTACAATGAGCAGTTCTTC.